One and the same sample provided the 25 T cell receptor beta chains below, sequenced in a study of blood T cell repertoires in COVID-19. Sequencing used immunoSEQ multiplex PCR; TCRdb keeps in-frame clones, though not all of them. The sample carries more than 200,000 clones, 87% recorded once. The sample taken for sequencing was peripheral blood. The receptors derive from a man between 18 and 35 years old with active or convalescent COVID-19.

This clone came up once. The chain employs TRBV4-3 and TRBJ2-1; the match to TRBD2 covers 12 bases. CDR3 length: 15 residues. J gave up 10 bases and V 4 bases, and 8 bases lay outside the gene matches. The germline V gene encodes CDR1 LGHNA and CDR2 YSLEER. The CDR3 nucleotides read TGCGCCAGCAGCCTTGGGACTAGCGGGCCCGGGGAGCAGTTCTTC. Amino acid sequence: CASSLGTSGPGEQFF.

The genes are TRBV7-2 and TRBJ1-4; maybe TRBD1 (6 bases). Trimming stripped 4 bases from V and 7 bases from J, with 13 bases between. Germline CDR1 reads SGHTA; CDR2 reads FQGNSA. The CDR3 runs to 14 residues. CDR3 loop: CASSSSGEGEKLFF. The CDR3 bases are TGTGCCAGCAGCTCCTCAGGGGAGGGTGAAAAACTGTTTTTT.

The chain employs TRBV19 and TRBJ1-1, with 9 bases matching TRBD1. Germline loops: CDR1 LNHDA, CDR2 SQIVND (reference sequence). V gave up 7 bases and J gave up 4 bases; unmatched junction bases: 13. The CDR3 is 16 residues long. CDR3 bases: TGTGCCAGTAATACACAGGGGGCAGTACCGTTCACTGAAGCTTTCTTT. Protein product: CASNTQGAVPFTEAFF.

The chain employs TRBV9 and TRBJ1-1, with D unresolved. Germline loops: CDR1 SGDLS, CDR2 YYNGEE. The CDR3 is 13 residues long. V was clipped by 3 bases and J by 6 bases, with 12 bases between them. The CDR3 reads CASSGPGWSEAFF. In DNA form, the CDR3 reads TGTGCCAGCAGCGGGCCTGGTTGGTCTGAAGCTTTCTTT. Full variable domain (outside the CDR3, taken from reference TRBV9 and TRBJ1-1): DSGVTQTPKHLITATGQRVTLRCSPRSGDLSVYWYQQSLDQGLQFLIQYYNGEERAKGNILERFSAQQFPDLHSELNLSSLELGDSALYFCASSGPGWSEAFFGQGTRLTVV.

The CDR3 coding sequence is TGTGCCAGCAGCTTACAACAGGGGCTAGGGCAGTTCTTC. Its protein product is CASSLQQGLGQFF. The chain uses TRBV7-3 and TRBJ2-1, with 7 nucleotides matching TRBD1. The V gene's germline CDR1 is SGHTA and CDR2 FQGTGA. The CDR3 is 13 residues long. V gave up 2 bases and J gave up 12 bases; unmatched junction bases: 7. Based on the CDR3 plus reference TRBV7-3 and TRBJ2-1, the full variable domain is GAGVSQTPSNKVTEKGKYVELRCDPISGHTALYWYRQSLGQGPEFLIYFQGTGAADDSGLPNDRFFAVRPEGSVSTLKIQRTERGDSAVYLCASSLQQGLGQFFGPGTRLTVL.

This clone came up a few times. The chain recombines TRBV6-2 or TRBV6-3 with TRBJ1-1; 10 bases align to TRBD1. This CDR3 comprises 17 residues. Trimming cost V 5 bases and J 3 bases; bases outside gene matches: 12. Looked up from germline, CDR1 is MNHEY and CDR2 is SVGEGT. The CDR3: CASSQLAGTGEDTEAFF. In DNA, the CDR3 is TGTGCCAGCAGTCAGCTTGCCGGGACAGGGGAGGACACTGAAGCTTTCTTT.

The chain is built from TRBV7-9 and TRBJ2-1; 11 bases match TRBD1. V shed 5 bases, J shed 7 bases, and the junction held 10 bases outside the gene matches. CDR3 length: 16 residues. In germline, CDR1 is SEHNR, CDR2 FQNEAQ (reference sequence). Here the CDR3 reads CASSPQDRGHRNEQFF. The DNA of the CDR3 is TGTGCCAGCAGCCCGCAGGACAGGGGGCATAGGAATGAGCAGTTCTTC.

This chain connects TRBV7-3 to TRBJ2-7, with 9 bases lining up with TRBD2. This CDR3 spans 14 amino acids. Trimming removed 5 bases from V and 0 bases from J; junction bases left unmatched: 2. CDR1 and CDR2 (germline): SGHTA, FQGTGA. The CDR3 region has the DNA TGTGCCAGCAGCCAAGCGGGAGGCTCCTACGAGCAGTACTTC. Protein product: CASSQAGGSYEQYF.

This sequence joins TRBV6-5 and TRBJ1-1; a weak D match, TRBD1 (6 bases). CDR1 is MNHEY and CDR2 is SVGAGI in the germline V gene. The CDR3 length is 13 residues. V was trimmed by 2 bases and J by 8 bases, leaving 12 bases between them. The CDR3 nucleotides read TGTGCCAGCAGTTACCCTCAGGGGTCAGAAGCTTTCTTT. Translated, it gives CASSYPQGSEAFF.

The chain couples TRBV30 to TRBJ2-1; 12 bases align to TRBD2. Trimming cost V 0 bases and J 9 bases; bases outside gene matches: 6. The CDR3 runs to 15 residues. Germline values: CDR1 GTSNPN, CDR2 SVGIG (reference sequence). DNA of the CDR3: TGTGCCTGGAGTGTAGCTAGCGGGGGGGCCACTGAGCAGTTCTTC. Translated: CAWSVASGGATEQFF.

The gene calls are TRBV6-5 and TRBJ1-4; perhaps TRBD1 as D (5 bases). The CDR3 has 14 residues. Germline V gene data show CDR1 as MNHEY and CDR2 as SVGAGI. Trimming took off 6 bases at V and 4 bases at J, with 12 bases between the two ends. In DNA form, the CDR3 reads TGTGCCAGCAGCTCCGGGACTTATAATGAAAAACTGTTTTTT. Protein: CASSSGTYNEKLFF.

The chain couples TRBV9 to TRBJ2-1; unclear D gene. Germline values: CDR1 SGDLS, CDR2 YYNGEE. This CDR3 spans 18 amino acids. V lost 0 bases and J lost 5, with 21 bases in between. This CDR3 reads CASSVESSPRHYNNEQFF. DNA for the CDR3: TGTGCCAGCAGCGTAGAGAGTAGCCCACGGCATTATAACAATGAGCAGTTCTTC.

CDR3 residues: CASSLEGAITEAFF. In DNA, the CDR3 is TGTGCCAGCTCACTTGAGGGGGCCATCACTGAAGCTTTCTTT. The chain joins TRBV18 to TRBJ1-1, with 7 nucleotides matching TRBD1. The CDR3 contains 14 residues. Trimming removed 4 bases from V and 4 bases from J; junction bases left unmatched: 6. Germline V gene data show CDR1 as KGHSH and CDR2 as LQKENI.

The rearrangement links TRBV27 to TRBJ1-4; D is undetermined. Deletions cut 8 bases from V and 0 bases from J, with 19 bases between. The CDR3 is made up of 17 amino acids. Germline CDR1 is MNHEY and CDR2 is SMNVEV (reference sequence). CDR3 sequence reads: CASRRAGIRATNEKLFF. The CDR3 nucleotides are TGTGCCAGCCGAAGGGCGGGGATTCGTGCAACTAATGAAAAACTGTTTTTT.

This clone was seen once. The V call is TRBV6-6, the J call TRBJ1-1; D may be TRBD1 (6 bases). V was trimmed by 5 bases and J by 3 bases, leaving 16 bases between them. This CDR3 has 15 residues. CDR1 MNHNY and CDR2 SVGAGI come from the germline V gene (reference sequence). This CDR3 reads CASSSGWGGHTEAFF. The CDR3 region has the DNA TGTGCCAGCAGTAGCGGTTGGGGGGGCCACACTGAAGCTTTCTTT.

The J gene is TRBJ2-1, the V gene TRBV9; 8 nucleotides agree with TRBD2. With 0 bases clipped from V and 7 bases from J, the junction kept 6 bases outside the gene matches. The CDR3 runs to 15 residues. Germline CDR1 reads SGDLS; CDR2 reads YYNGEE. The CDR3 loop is CASSVAGGPENEQFF. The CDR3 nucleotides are TGTGCCAGCAGCGTAGCGGGAGGGCCGGAAAATGAGCAGTTCTTC.

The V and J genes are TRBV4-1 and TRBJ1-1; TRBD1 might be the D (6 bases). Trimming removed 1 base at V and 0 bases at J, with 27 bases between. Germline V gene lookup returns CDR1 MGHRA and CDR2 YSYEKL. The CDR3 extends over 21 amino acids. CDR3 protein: CASSQGVNRGAAPDLNTEAFF. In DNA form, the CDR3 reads TGCGCCAGCAGCCAAGGGGTAAACCGGGGGGCGGCCCCGGACCTGAACACTGAAGCTTTCTTT.

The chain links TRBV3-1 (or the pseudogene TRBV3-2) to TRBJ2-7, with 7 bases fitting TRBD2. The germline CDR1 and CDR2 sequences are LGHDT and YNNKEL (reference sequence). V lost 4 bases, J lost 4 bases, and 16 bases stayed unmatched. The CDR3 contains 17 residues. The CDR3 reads CASSLILREAKPYEQYF. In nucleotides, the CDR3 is TGTGCCAGCAGCCTGATCCTCCGGGAGGCTAAACCTTACGAGCAGTACTTC.

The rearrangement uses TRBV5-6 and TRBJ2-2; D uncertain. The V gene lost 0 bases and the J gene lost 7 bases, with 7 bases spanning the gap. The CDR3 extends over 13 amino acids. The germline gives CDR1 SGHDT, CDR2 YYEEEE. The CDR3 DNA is TGTGCCAGCAGCTTGGGCTCTAGCGGGGAGCTGTTTTTT. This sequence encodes CASSLGSSGELFF.

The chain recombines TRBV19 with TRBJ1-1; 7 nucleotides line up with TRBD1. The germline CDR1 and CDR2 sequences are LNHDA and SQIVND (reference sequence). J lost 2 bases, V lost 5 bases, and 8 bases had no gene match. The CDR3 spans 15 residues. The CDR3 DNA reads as TGTGCCAGTAGTTTAACCGGGACAGTTAACACTGAAGCTTTCTTT. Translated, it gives CASSLTGTVNTEAFF. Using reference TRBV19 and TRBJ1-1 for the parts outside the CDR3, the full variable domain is DGGITQSPKYLFRKEGQNVTLSCEQNLNHDAMYWYRQDPGQGLRLIYYSQIVNDFQKGDIAEGYSVSREKKESFPLTVTSAQKNPTAFYLCASSLTGTVNTEAFFGQGTRLTVV.

The CDR3, as DNA: TGCAGCGTTGAAGAAGGTACAGGGAGTGAATCTGGAAACACCATATATTTT. Translated, it gives CSVEEGTGSESGNTIYF. The V gene is TRBV29-1, the J gene TRBJ1-3, with D possibly matching TRBD1 (6 bases). Deletions cut 0 bases from V and 1 base from J, with 16 bases between. CDR1 and CDR2 (germline): SQVTM, ANQGSEA. CDR3 length equals 17 residues.

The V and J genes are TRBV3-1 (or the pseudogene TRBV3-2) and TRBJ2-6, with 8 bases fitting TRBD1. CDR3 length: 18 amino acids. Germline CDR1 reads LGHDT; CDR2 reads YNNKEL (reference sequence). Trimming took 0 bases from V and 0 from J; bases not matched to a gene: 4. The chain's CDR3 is CASSQEDRAFSGANVLTF. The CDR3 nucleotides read TGTGCCAGCAGCCAAGAGGACAGGGCCTTCTCTGGGGCCAACGTCCTGACTTTC.

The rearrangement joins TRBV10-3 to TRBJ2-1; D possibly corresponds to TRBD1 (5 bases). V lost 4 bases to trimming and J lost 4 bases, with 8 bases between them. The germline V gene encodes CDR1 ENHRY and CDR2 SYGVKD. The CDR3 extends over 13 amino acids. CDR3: CAISGGKYNEQFF. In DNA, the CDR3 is TGTGCCATCAGTGGGGGCAAATACAATGAGCAGTTCTTC.

CDR3 DNA sequence: TGTGCCAGCAGCCGCCCCGGGACTAGATTGTTCTTC. It translates to CASSRPGTRLFF. The chain links TRBV3-1 (or the pseudogene TRBV3-2) to TRBJ2-1; 8 bases line up with TRBD2. CDR3 length: 12 residues. After removal of 4 bases from V and 15 bases from J, the junction contained 8 bases not matched to a gene. Germline CDR1 LGHDT, CDR2 YNNKEL (reference sequence).

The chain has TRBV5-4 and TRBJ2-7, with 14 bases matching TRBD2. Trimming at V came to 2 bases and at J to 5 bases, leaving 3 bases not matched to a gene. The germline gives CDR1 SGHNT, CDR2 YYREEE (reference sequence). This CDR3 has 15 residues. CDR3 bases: TGTGCCAGCAGCTTTAAGGGACTAGCGGGAGACGAGCAGTACTTC. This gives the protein CASSFKGLAGDEQYF.